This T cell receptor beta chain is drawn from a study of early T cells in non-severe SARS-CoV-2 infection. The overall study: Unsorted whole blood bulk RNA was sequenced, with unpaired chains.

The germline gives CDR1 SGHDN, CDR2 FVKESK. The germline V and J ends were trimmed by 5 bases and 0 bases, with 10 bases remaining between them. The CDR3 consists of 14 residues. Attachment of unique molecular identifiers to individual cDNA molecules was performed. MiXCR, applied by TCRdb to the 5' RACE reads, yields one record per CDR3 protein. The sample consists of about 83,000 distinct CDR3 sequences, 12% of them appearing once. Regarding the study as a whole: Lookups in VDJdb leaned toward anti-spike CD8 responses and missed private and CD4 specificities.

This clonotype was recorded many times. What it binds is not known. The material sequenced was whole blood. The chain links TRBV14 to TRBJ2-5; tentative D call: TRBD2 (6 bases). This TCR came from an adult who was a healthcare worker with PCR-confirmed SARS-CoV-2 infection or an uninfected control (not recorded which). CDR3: CASSGTLYQETQYF. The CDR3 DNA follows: TGTGCCAGCAGCGGGACTCTGTACCAAGAGACCCAGTACTTC.